This section outlines one TCR beta chain sequence together with its context. The sample belongs to a study of blood T cell repertoires in COVID-19. The overall study: Both acute and convalescent COVID-19 samples were obtained from the United States, Italy and Spain. PBMCs, B-cell-depleted T cells, or T cells provided the cDNA or gDNA that made up the material.

The CDR3 length is 13 residues. Trimming left V 5 bases short and J 2 bases short, with 9 bases between. Germline CDR1 is MDHEN and CDR2 is SYDVKM. As processed by the authors: Quantification of nucleated cells was approximated via reference gene primer amplification. Sequencing used immunoSEQ multiplex PCR; TCRdb keeps in-frame clones, though not all of them. The D gene and trimming were derived from the DNA, and the V and J assignments and clone size from that table. The sample has roughly 150,000 clones, 75% to 80% seen once; the top ten hold 11% to 15%. The clonotype originates from a woman aged 80 or over with acute or convalescent COVID-19. V usage is TRBV28 and J usage is TRBJ1-1, with no clear D. What was sequenced was peripheral blood. The CDR3 sequence: CASSLEANTEAFF. CDR3 bases: TGTGCCAGCAGTCTAGAGGCAAACACTGAAGCTTTCTTT.